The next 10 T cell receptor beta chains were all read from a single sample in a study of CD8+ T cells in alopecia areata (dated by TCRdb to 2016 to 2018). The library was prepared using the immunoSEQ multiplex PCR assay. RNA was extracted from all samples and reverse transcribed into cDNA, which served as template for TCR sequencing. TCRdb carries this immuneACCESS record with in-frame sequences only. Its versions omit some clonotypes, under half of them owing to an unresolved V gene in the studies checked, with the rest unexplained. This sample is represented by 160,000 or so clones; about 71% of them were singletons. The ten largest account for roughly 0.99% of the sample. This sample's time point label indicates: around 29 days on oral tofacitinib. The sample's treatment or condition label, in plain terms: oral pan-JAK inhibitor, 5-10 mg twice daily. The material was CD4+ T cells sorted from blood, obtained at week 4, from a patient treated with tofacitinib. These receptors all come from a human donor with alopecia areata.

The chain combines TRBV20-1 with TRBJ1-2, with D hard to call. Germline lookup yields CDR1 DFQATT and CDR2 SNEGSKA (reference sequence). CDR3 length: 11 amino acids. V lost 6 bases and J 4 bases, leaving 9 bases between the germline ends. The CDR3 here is CSATSGYGYTF. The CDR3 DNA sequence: TGCAGTGCGACAAGCGGCTATGGCTACACCTTC.

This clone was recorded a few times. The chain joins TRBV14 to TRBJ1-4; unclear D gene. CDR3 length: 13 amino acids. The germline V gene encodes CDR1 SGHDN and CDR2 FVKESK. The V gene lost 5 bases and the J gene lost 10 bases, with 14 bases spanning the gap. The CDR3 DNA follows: TGTGCCAGCAGCGAGGACGTGGGAGGAAAACTGTTTTTT. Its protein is CASSEDVGGKLFF.

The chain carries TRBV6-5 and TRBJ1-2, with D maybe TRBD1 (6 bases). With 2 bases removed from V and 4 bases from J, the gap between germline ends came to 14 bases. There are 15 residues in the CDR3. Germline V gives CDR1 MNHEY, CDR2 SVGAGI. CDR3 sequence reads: CASSYPERGVYGYTF. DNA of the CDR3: TGTGCCAGCAGTTACCCGGAAAGGGGGGTCTATGGCTACACCTTC.

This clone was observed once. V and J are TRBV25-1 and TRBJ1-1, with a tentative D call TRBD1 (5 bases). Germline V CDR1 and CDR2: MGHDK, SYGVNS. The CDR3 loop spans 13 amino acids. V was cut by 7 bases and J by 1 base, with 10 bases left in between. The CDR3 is CASTRDANTEAFF. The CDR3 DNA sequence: TGTGCCAGCACCCGGGACGCGAACACTGAAGCTTTCTTT. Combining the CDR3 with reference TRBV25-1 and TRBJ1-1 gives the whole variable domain EADIYQTPRYLVIGTGKKITLECSQTMGHDKMYWYQQDPGMELHLIHYSYGVNSTEKGDLSSESTVSRIRTEHFPLTLESARPSHTSQYLCASTRDANTEAFFGQGTRLTVV.

DNA of the CDR3: TGTGCCATCGGGGGGAGACAGTCCAGGGAAGAGACCCAGTACTTC. Its translation: CAIGGRQSREETQYF. V usage is TRBV10-3 and J usage is TRBJ2-5, with D perhaps matching TRBD2 (6 bases). This CDR3 has 15 residues. With 8 bases removed from V and 3 bases from J, the gap between germline ends came to 19 bases. CDR1 and CDR2 (germline): ENHRY, SYGVKD.

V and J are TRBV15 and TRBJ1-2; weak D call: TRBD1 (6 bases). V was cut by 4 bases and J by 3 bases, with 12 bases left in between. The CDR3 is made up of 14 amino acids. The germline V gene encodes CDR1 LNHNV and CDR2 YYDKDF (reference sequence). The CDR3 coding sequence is TGTGCCACCAGCAACCCGGACAGCTACTATGGCTACACCTTC. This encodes CATSNPDSYYGYTF.

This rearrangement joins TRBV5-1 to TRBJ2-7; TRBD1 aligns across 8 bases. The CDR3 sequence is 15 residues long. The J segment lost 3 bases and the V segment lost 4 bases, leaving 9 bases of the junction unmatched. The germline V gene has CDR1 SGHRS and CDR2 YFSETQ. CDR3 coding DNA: TGCGCCAGCAGCGAGGGAGGACAGGGTCGCTACGAGCAGTACTTC. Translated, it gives CASSEGGQGRYEQYF.

The CDR3 sequence: CASSVGLAGEDTQYF. In DNA form, the CDR3 reads TGTGCCAGCAGCGTAGGTCTAGCGGGTGAAGATACGCAGTATTTT. The chain employs TRBV9 and TRBJ2-3; the match to TRBD2 covers 8 bases. Germline CDR1 SGDLS, CDR2 YYNGEE. The CDR3 has 15 residues. V shed 0 bases, J shed 5 bases, and the junction held 5 bases outside the gene matches.

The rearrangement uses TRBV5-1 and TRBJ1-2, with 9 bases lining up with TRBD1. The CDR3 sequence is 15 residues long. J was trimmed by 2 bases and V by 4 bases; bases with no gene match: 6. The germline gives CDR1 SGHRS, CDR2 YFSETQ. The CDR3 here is CASSPGQGNNYGYTF. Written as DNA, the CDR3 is TGCGCCAGCAGCCCCGGACAGGGGAACAACTATGGCTACACCTTC.

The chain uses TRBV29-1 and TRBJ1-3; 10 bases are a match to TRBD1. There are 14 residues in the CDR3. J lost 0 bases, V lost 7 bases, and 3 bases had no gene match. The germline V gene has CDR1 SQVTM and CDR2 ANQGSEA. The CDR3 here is CSGGDRGSGNTIYF. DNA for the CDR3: TGCAGCGGCGGGGACAGGGGCTCTGGAAACACCATATATTTT.